What follows are 27 T cell receptor beta chains derived from one specimen sequenced in a study of molecular identifiers for immune sequencing clone quantification listed by TCRdb under 2018. The library was prepared using PCR. This sample was sequenced with a NextSeq 500. TCRdb ran its own pipeline on the public reads, namely fastp trimming at Q25 and MiXCR clone calling, and kept in-frame beta chains. Every CDR3 protein is listed once, alongside the most common genes and DNA of its rows. This sample has some 97,000 distinct CDR3 sequences in its table, and roughly a quarter of those were observed once. 0.94% of the sample is in the top ten clones. The sample consisted of naive CD8+ T cells from blood, with Jurkat cell RNA spiked in. The cell subset or site label here, explained by the study, means: FACS-sorted CD8+CD4-CCR7+CD45RA+ naive T cells. Receptor source: a human donor in good health. Some libraries in this study had Jurkat cell RNA spiked in.

This clonotype has a count of ten or more. This chain links TRBV19 with TRBJ2-7; D unclear. Trimming cost V 4 bases and J 2 bases, with 12 bases left between them. Germline loops: CDR1 LNHDA, CDR2 SQIVND (reference sequence). The CDR3 extends over 14 amino acids. CDR3 sequence reads: CASSTSVGTYEQYF. The CDR3 coding sequence is TGTGCCAGTAGTACAAGCGTAGGTACCTACGAGCAGTACTTC.

This clonotype appeared a few times. J is TRBJ2-1 and V is TRBV7-6; no definite D call. This CDR3 region has 13 residues. Germline V gives CDR1 SGHVS, CDR2 FNYEAQ. V gave up 0 bases and J gave up 4 bases, with 4 bases separating them. CDR3 in DNA: TGTGCCAGCAGCTTAGCCAGTTACAATGAGCAGTTCTTC. This gives the protein CASSLASYNEQFF.

This clonotype has ten or more counts. This sequence joins TRBV7-9 and TRBJ1-5; 9 bases are a match to TRBD1. Germline V lookup: CDR1 SEHNR, CDR2 FQNEAQ (reference sequence). The CDR3 extends over 16 amino acids. Trimming removed 7 bases from V and 5 bases from J; junction bases left unmatched: 12. CDR3 DNA: TGTGCCAGCAATATCCTGGACAGGGGATGGGATCAGCCCCAGCATTTT. Translated, it gives CASNILDRGWDQPQHF.

In this sample, this clonotype turned up many times. The chain recombines TRBV19 with TRBJ2-7; tentatively, D is TRBD2 (6 bases). V dropped 7 bases and J dropped 3 bases, with 16 bases sitting between them. Germline values: CDR1 LNHDA, CDR2 SQIVND (reference sequence). This CDR3 has 14 amino acids. CDR3 protein: CASNPGTDYYEQYF. Here the CDR3 DNA reads TGTGCCAGTAATCCCGGGACTGATTACTACGAGCAGTACTTC. Looking up the rest from reference TRBV19 and TRBJ2-7 gives the full variable domain: DGGITQSPKYLFRKEGQNVTLSCEQNLNHDAMYWYRQDPGQGLRLIYYSQIVNDFQKGDIAEGYSVSREKKESFPLTVTSAQKNPTAFYLCASNPGTDYYEQYFGPGTRLTVT.

This clonotype has only a few counts. The limits of the CDR3 on the DNA are not certain, so only TCRdb's listed CDR3 is given. This chain uses TRBV7-2 with TRBJ2-6; TRBD1 is taken as the D call from the table, unchecked against the DNA. Germline values: CDR1 SGHTA, CDR2 FQGNSA. The CDR3 has 18 residues if both end residues are counted. CDR3 region: CASSLEAGWGRGANVPTF.

This clonotype was observed at least ten times. The chain has TRBV27 and TRBJ1-2; D is possibly TRBD1 (6 bases). There are 17 residues in the CDR3. The germline V gene encodes CDR1 MNHEY and CDR2 SMNVEV (reference sequence). The V end was cut by 3 bases, the J end by 1 base, with 18 bases between. As DNA, the CDR3 is TGTGCCAGCAGTTTGGCAACAGGGCATGGGGTTAACTATGGCTACACCTTC. Translating it yields CASSLATGHGVNYGYTF.

Points on this clonotype: Since a much larger clone is just one base distant, this may be a read error. The chain has TRBV6-2 or TRBV6-3 and TRBJ2-3; D call uncertain. Looked up from germline, CDR1 is MNHEY and CDR2 is SVGEGT. V dropped 7 bases and J dropped 6 bases, with 11 bases sitting between them. The CDR3 consists of 12 residues. The CDR3 DNA reads as TGTGCCAGCACCGTGGGTCAGGATACGCAGTATTTT. It yields the protein CASTVGQDTQYF.

In its sample, this clonotype was seen many times. The chain is built from TRBV19 and TRBJ2-7, with TRBD2 matching over 8 bases. The CDR3 is made up of 14 amino acids. CDR1 LNHDA and CDR2 SQIVND come from the germline V gene (reference sequence). The junction had 7 bases not matched to a gene; V was cut back by 3 bases and J by 6 bases. This CDR3 reads CASSITGTSSEQYF. The CDR3 DNA follows: TGTGCCAGTAGTATTACCGGGACTAGTAGCGAGCAGTACTTC.

This clonotype was counted at least ten times. The chain employs TRBV15 and TRBJ2-1, with TRBD2 matching over 14 bases. The CDR3 consists of 17 residues. Germline CDR1 is LNHNV and CDR2 is YYDKDF (reference sequence). V was clipped by 9 bases and J by 8 bases; unmatched bases: 15. The CDR3 spells CATGGVGTSGSGYEQFF. In DNA, the CDR3 is TGTGCCACGGGGGGCGTGGGGACTAGCGGGAGTGGGTATGAGCAGTTCTTC.

This clonotype was recorded many times. The chain couples TRBV7-9 to TRBJ1-1; tentative D call: TRBD1 (5 bases). The germline V gene encodes CDR1 SEHNR and CDR2 FQNEAQ (reference sequence). V gave up 1 base and J gave up 4 bases, with 16 bases separating them. The CDR3 is made up of 16 amino acids. In DNA, the CDR3 is TGTGCCAGCAGCTTAGGCATGGGGGACGCGCTCACTGAAGCTTTCTTT. Amino acid sequence: CASSLGMGDALTEAFF.

For this clonotype: Given a much more abundant clone one base away, this may be a read error. This sequence joins TRBV9 and TRBJ2-3; 7 nucleotides match TRBD2. The junction had 7 bases not matched to a gene; V was cut back by 4 bases and J by 5 bases. Germline V CDR1 and CDR2: SGDLS, YYNGEE. The CDR3 contains 14 residues. The CDR3 DNA reads as TGTGCCAGCAGCTCCGAGGTAGCGGGAGATACGCAGTATTTT. Translated: CASSSEVAGDTQYF.

On this clonotype: A much bigger clone sits one base away, suggesting this may be a read error. V is TRBV7-9 and J is TRBJ2-7; D unclear. V shed 4 bases and J shed 5 bases, with 6 bases lying between them. The length of the CDR3 is 11 residues. CDR1 and CDR2 (germline): SEHNR, FQNEAQ (reference sequence). DNA for the CDR3: TGTGCCAGCAGCTGGCCCCACGAGCAGTACTTC. Translation: CASSWPHEQYF.

Comments on this clonotype: A much more abundant neighbour one base away suggests this may be a read error. The rearrangement uses TRBV5-3 and TRBJ2-3; D gene ambiguous. The end of the DNA fits TRBJ1-5 better, so the J call may be wrong. TRBV5-3 is designated an ORF whose function remains uncertain. CDR3 length: 14 amino acids. CDR3 protein: CASSTQENQLTQHF. The CDR3 nucleotides are TGTGCCAGCAGCACTCAGGAGAATCAACTTACGCAGCATTTT.

Concerning this clonotype itself: With a much larger clone just one base away, this may be a read error. J is TRBJ2-2 and V is TRBV7-3, with D perhaps being TRBD1 or TRBD2 (5 bases each). This CDR3 contains 15 residues. Germline V CDR1 and CDR2: SGHTA, FQGTGA. In DNA form, the CDR3 reads TGTGCCAGCAGCCCTGAGGGGAAGAACACCGAGGAGCTGTTTTTT. This codes for CASSPEGKNTEELFF. Based on the CDR3 plus reference TRBV7-3 and TRBJ2-2, the full variable domain is GAGVSQTPSNKVTEKGKYVELRCDPISGHTALYWYRQSLGQGPEFLIYFQGTGAADDSGLPNDRFFAVRPEGSVSTLKIQRTERGDSAVYLCASSPEGKNTEELFFGEGSRLTVL.

This clonotype was found many times. The V call is TRBV6-2 or TRBV6-3, the J call TRBJ2-7; D is tentatively TRBD1 or TRBD2 (5 bases each). The ends were cut back, 6 bases at V and 6 bases at J, with 12 bases in the middle. This CDR3 comprises 12 residues. Germline values: CDR1 MNHEY, CDR2 SVGEGT. The CDR3 protein is CASSLWGPEQYF. DNA of the CDR3: TGTGCCAGCAGCCTTTGGGGACCCGAGCAGTACTTC.

This clonotype was recorded many times. J is TRBJ2-3 and V is TRBV27; the D is unclear. Between the trimmed V and J ends, which lost 3 bases and 3 bases, there was a span of 13 bases. Germline V lookup: CDR1 MNHEY, CDR2 SMNVEV (reference sequence). This CDR3 has 15 amino acids. This CDR3 is CASSFIGPRTDTQYF. CDR3 nucleotide sequence: TGTGCCAGCAGTTTTATCGGACCGAGGACAGATACGCAGTATTTT.

The V and J genes are TRBV7-8 and TRBJ2-1; TRBD2 is a possible D gene (7 bases). V lost 2 bases, J lost 10 bases, and 15 bases lay in between. Germline CDR1 and CDR2: SGHVS and FQNEAQ. CDR3 length equals 14 residues. The CDR3 DNA is TGTGCCAGCAGCTTAATCGCGGGGGCGCGGGAGCAGTTCTTC. It codes for CASSLIAGAREQFF.

This clonotype has at least ten counts. The chain links TRBV19 to TRBJ1-6, with D possibly TRBD1 on 5 matching bases. Looked up from germline, CDR1 is LNHDA and CDR2 is SQIVND (reference sequence). The CDR3 is 14 residues long. Trimming cost V 7 bases and J 7 bases, with 14 bases left between them. The CDR3 bases are TGTGCCAGTACTGCCGGTGGGGCGAATTCACCCCTCCACTTT. As protein: CASTAGGANSPLHF.

In the case of this clonotype: A read error may explain this, as a much larger clone is one base away. The V and J genes are TRBV5-6 and TRBJ2-3, with D tentatively TRBD2 (5 bases). Germline V gene data show CDR1 as SGHDT and CDR2 as YYEEEE. Trimming pared 1 base from V and 5 bases from J, leaving 11 bases between. CDR3 length equals 14 residues. CDR3 amino acids: CASSLWLGIDTQYF. CDR3 nucleotide sequence: TGTGCCAGCAGCTTGTGGCTCGGGATAGATACGCAGTATTTT.

The chain uses TRBV6-5 and TRBJ2-7, with D possibly being TRBD1 or TRBD2 (5 bases each). The length of the CDR3 is 16 residues. CDR1 and CDR2 from the germline V gene are MNHEY and SVGAGI. With 4 bases removed from V and 3 bases from J, the gap between germline ends came to 19 bases. CDR3 in amino acids: CASSCPPGDHLYEQYF. CDR3 bases: TGTGCCAGCAGTTGCCCGCCCGGGGACCACCTCTACGAGCAGTACTTC.

This clonotype has ten or more counts. The V and J genes are TRBV7-2 and TRBJ2-1; D not resolved. Germline V lookup: CDR1 SGHTA, CDR2 FQGNSA. V lost 1 base and J lost 8, with 15 bases in between. CDR3 length equals 15 residues. The DNA of the CDR3 is TGTGCCAGCAGCTTAGAAGTCTACCAGCGAGATGAGCAGTTCTTC. This sequence encodes CASSLEVYQRDEQFF.

Comment on this clonotype: This is likely a read error, given that the CDR3 carries no conserved phenylalanine or tryptophan at its end. The V gene is TRBV4-1, the J gene TRBJ2-7, with TRBD1 matching 9 bases. The V segment lost 3 bases and the J segment 2 bases; nucleotides outside the gene matches: 5. Looked up from germline, CDR1 is MGHRA and CDR2 is YSYEKL. CDR3 length: 15 amino acids. This CDR3 reads CASSQGTGTTYEQYI. CDR3 coding DNA: TGCGCCAGCAGCCAGGGGACAGGGACAACCTACGAGCAGTACATC.

This clonotype was found many times. The chain uses TRBV6-5 and TRBJ2-7; perhaps TRBD1 as D (5 bases). Trimming left V 6 bases short and J 6 bases short, with 9 bases between. There are 11 residues in the CDR3. Looked up from germline, CDR1 is MNHEY and CDR2 is SVGAGI. The CDR3 here is CASSARGEQYF. The CDR3 nucleotides are TGTGCCAGCAGCGCTAGGGGCGAGCAGTACTTC.

As for this clonotype: A much larger clone differs from this one at a single base, so this may be a read error. This chain uses TRBV7-6 with TRBJ1-4; D remains unclear. Germline-derived CDR1 and CDR2 are SGHVS and FNYEAQ. CDR3 length: 14 residues. CDR3 in amino acids: CVSSPPYPDEKLFF. The CDR3 region has the DNA TGTGTCAGCAGTCCTCCCTACCCGGACGAAAAACTGTTTTTT.

The chain joins TRBV3-1 to TRBJ1-2; no reliable D call. Trimming removed 0 bases at V and 6 bases at J, with 11 bases between. Germline V gene lookup returns CDR1 LGHDT and CDR2 YNNKEL (reference sequence). There are 14 residues in the CDR3. The CDR3 here is CASSQERRLHGYTF. The CDR3 nucleotides read TGTGCCAGCAGCCAAGAACGCAGGCTCCATGGCTACACCTTC.

Comment on this clonotype: This may arise from a read error, as a much more abundant clone is one base away. The V and J genes are TRBV5-6 and TRBJ1-2; possibly TRBD1 for D (5 bases). The V gene lost 0 bases and the J gene lost 4 bases, with 16 bases spanning the gap. The germline gives CDR1 SGHDT, CDR2 YYEEEE. The CDR3 totals 16 residues. The CDR3 DNA follows: TGTGCCAGCAGCTTGGTTAAATCCGGGGCCGTCTATGGCTACACCTTC. This encodes CASSLVKSGAVYGYTF.

In the case of this clonotype: A much larger clone lies a single base off, so this may be a read error. The J gene is TRBJ2-3, the V gene TRBV3-1; D might be TRBD2 (5 bases). Germline loops: CDR1 LGHDT, CDR2 YNNKEL (reference sequence). Trimming shortened V by 0 bases and J by 1 base, and 8 bases separated the two germline ends. This CDR3 is 15 amino acids long. The CDR3 DNA sequence: TGTGCCAGCAGCCAAGATAAGGGAGGCACAGATACGCAGTATTTT. Translation gives CASSQDKGGTDTQYF.